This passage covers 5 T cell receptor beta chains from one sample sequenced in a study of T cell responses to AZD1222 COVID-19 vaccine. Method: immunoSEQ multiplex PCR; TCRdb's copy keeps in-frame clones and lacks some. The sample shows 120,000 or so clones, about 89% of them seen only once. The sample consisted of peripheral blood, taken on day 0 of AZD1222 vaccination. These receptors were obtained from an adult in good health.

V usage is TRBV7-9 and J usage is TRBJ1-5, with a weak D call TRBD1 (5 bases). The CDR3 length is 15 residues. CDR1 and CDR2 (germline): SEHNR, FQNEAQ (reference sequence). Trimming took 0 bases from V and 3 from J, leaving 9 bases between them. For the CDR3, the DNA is TGTGCCAGCAGCTTAGCGGGGGGGGACAATCAGCCCCAGCATTTT. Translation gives CASSLAGGDNQPQHF.

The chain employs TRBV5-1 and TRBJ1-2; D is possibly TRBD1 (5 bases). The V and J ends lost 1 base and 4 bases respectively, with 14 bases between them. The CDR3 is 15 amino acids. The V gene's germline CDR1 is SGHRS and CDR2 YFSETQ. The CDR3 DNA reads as TGCGCCAGCAGCTTGTTCGGGGGAGACTCCTATGGCTACACCTTC. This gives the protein CASSLFGGDSYGYTF.

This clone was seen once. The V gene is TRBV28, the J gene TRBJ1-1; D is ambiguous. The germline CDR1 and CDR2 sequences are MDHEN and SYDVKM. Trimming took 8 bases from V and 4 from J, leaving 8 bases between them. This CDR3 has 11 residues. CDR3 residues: CASASGTEAFF. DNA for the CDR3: TGTGCCAGCGCGAGCGGCACTGAAGCTTTCTTT.

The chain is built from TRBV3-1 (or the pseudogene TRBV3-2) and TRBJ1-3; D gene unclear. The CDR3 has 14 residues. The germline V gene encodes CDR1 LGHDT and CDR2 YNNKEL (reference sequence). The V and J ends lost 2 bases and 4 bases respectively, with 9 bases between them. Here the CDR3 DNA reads TGTGCCAGCAGCCAACTGAACCTAGGAAACACCATATATTTT. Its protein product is CASSQLNLGNTIYF.

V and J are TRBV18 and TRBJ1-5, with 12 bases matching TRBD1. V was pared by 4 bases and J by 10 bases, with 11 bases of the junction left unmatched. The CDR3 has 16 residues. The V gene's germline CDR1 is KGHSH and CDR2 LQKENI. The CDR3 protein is CASSQTGTGGVKPQHF. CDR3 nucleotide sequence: TGTGCCAGCTCACAAACCGGGACAGGGGGCGTAAAACCCCAGCATTTT.